Listed here are 19 T cell receptor beta chains from one sample, sequenced in a study of human T cells and chemical hapten exposure. The sample's time point: patch test 2, 6 weeks after DPC sensitization. Noted treatment: therapeutic diphenylcyclopropenone sensitization with weekly scalp DPC. In TCRdb, the RACE reads were re-called with MiXCR into one record per CDR3 protein. The sample includes around 360,000 distinct CDR3 sequences, around 6% of them seen just once. This specimen was whole blood, taken in connection with sensitization to the hapten diphenylcyclopropenone (DPC). Receptors were obtained from a woman in her late teens or twenties with alopecia areata. Some clones in this sample may be carry-over from other donors' samples.

This clonotype was counted at least ten times. This chain uses TRBV7-2 with TRBJ1-1; D is unclear. CDR1 is SGHTA and CDR2 is FQGNSA in the germline V gene. V lost 1 base to trimming and J lost 5 bases, with 14 bases between them. This CDR3 contains 15 residues. The CDR3 sequence: CASSLESGGGTEAFF. In DNA form, the CDR3 reads TGTGCCAGCAGCTTAGAGTCGGGAGGAGGTACTGAAGCTTTCTTT. Full variable domain (missing parts from reference TRBV7-2 and TRBJ1-1): GAGVSQSPSNKVTEKGKDVELRCDPISGHTALYWYRQSLGQGLEFLIYFQGNSAPDKSGLPSDRFSAERTGGSVSTLTIQRTQQEDSAVYLCASSLESGGGTEAFFGQGTRLTVV.

This clonotype was seen repeatedly, ten times or more. The V call is TRBV20-1, the J call TRBJ1-4; no firm D call. Germline V gives CDR1 DFQATT, CDR2 SNEGSKA (reference sequence). Trimming removed 3 bases at V and 7 bases at J, with 6 bases between. The CDR3 has 11 amino acids. The CDR3 DNA reads TGCAGTGCTAGTTTAATTGAAAAACTGTTTTTT. Its translation is CSASLIEKLFF.

This clonotype was recorded at least ten times. The rearrangement joins TRBV7-9 to TRBJ1-1, with D possibly TRBD1 on 6 matching bases. The CDR3 loop spans 15 amino acids. The V end was cut by 4 bases, the J end by 4 bases, with 16 bases between. Germline loops: CDR1 SEHNR, CDR2 FQNEAQ (reference sequence). For the CDR3, the DNA is TGTGCCAGCAGCTCCAGCGGGGGGCTGGTCACTGAAGCTTTCTTT. Residues: CASSSSGGLVTEAFF.

The DNA of the CDR3 is TGTGCCAGCAGCTCCCAGTTACAGGGGCTCTACGAGCAGTACTTC. Protein sequence: CASSSQLQGLYEQYF. The chain uses TRBV7-2 and TRBJ2-7, with TRBD1 identical over 7 bases. From germline, CDR1 is SGHTA and CDR2 FQGNSA. The ends lost 4 bases at V and 3 bases at J; junction bases unmatched: 9. CDR3 length: 15 amino acids.

This clonotype was observed many times. The gene calls are TRBV10-3 and TRBJ2-3; no reliable D call. Per germline, CDR1 ENHRY and CDR2 SYGVKD. Trimming cost V 4 bases and J 4 bases, with 3 bases left between them. The CDR3 length is 11 residues. The CDR3 nucleotides read TGTGCCATCAGTGCAGCAGATACGCAGTATTTT. It is translated as CAISAADTQYF.

The gene calls are TRBV20-1 and TRBJ1-1, with D perhaps matching TRBD1 (5 bases). Germline V CDR1 and CDR2: DFQATT, SNEGSKA (reference sequence). Trimming took 6 bases from V and 10 from J, leaving 27 bases between them. The CDR3 runs 15 residues. The CDR3 here is CSAIGGEGWFSGAFF. Written as DNA, the CDR3 is TGCAGTGCCATCGGAGGTGAGGGGTGGTTCTCAGGAGCTTTCTTT.

At least ten counts were recorded for this clonotype. This rearrangement joins TRBV9 to TRBJ1-1; no firm D call. V was shortened by 0 bases and J by 1 base, with 4 bases between the two germline ends. CDR1 and CDR2 (germline): SGDLS, YYNGEE. This CDR3 has 13 residues. The CDR3 loop reads CASSVEENTEAFF. The CDR3 nucleotides are TGTGCCAGCAGCGTAGAAGAGAACACTGAAGCTTTCTTT.

This clonotype occurred a few times. This chain links TRBV12-3 or TRBV12-4 with TRBJ2-7; TRBD2 matches 8 bases. This CDR3 is 15 amino acids long. Trimming removed 4 bases from V and 3 bases from J; junction bases left unmatched: 8. Here the CDR3 reads CASSYLAGSNYEQYF. CDR3 DNA: TGTGCCAGCAGTTACTTAGCGGGGTCTAACTACGAGCAGTACTTC.

In this sample, this clonotype turned up many times. The rearrangement joins TRBV6-4 to TRBJ2-2; D uncertain. This CDR3 spans 13 amino acids. V was shortened by 2 bases and J by 6 bases, with 7 bases between the two germline ends. Germline CDR1 MRHNA, CDR2 SNTAGT. CDR3 bases: TGTGCCAGCAGTGACACCCTGGCCGGGGAGCTGTTTTTT. Amino acids: CASSDTLAGELFF.

This clonotype was seen a few times. The rearrangement links TRBV9 to TRBJ1-6; D might be TRBD1 (5 bases). The CDR3 has 15 residues. V was clipped by 1 base and J by 7 bases, with 12 bases between them. Germline-derived CDR1 and CDR2 are SGDLS and YYNGEE. In DNA, the CDR3 is TGTGCCAGCAGCGTACCACCGGGGCCAAATTCACCCCTCCACTTT. Amino acids: CASSVPPGPNSPLHF. The full variable domain, rest sourced from reference TRBV9 and TRBJ1-6, is DSGVTQTPKHLITATGQRVTLRCSPRSGDLSVYWYQQSLDQGLQFLIQYYNGEERAKGNILERFSAQQFPDLHSELNLSSLELGDSALYFCASSVPPGPNSPLHFGNGTRLTVT.

This clonotype occurred a few times. The chain carries TRBV28 and TRBJ2-4; tentative D call: TRBD1 (6 bases). The CDR3 has 16 amino acids. V lost 4 bases and J 0 bases, leaving 13 bases between the germline ends. From germline, CDR1 is MDHEN and CDR2 SYDVKM. This CDR3 reads CASSSRTALAKNIQYF. CDR3 in DNA: TGTGCCAGCAGTTCCCGGACAGCTCTAGCCAAAAACATTCAGTACTTC.

This clonotype was found many times. The chain has TRBV12-3 or TRBV12-4 and TRBJ2-7, with TRBD1 as a possible D gene (5 bases). V lost 5 bases and J lost 3, with 14 bases in between. The CDR3 spans 14 residues. This chain's CDR3 is CASSDFRDNYEQYF. The CDR3 DNA is TGTGCCAGCAGTGATTTCAGGGATAACTACGAGCAGTACTTC.

This clonotype appeared a few times. The chain is built from TRBV3-1 and TRBJ2-6; 10 bases agree with TRBD1. The CDR3 runs 18 residues. The junction had 4 bases not matched to a gene; V was cut back by 2 bases and J by 0 bases. Germline assignment: CDR1 LGHDT and CDR2 YNNKEL (reference sequence). The CDR3 DNA follows: TGTGCCAGCAGCCAACGGACAGGGGGGGCCTCTGGGGCCAACGTCCTGACTTTC. Translation gives CASSQRTGGASGANVLTF. Looking up the rest from reference TRBV3-1 and TRBJ2-6 gives the full variable domain: DTAVSQTPKYLVTQMGNDKSIKCEQNLGHDTMYWYKQDSKKFLKIMFSYNNKELIINETVPNRFSPKSPDKAHLNLHINSLELGDSAVYFCASSQRTGGASGANVLTFGAGSRLTVL.

The chain employs TRBV6-6 and TRBJ1-2; D remains ambiguous. Germline V CDR1 and CDR2: MNHNY, SVGAGI (reference sequence). This CDR3 is 15 amino acids long. Trimming cost V 2 bases and J 5 bases, with 15 bases left between them. The CDR3 reads CASSYTDTRIYGYTF. CDR3 bases: TGTGCCAGCAGTTACACCGATACCCGGATTTATGGCTACACCTTC.

This clonotype has only a few counts. J is TRBJ2-3 and V is TRBV4-2, with D possibly TRBD2 on 7 matching bases. Per germline, CDR1 LGHNA and CDR2 YNFKEQ. The V end was cut by 5 bases, the J end by 5 bases, with 23 bases between. The CDR3 runs to 17 residues. CDR3 nucleotide sequence: TGTGCCAGCAGCGCACTGCCTGGGGGGGGGGCAGAAGATACGCAGTATTTT. Amino acids: CASSALPGGGAEDTQYF.

This clonotype was observed a few times. The rearrangement uses TRBV5-1 and TRBJ1-1; 8 positions agree with TRBD1. The CDR3 is 14 residues long. V lost 4 bases, J lost 4 bases, and 6 bases stayed unmatched. The germline V gene encodes CDR1 SGHRS and CDR2 YFSETQ. The CDR3 loop is CASSGGQEGTEAFF. Written as DNA, the CDR3 is TGCGCCAGCAGCGGGGGACAGGAGGGCACTGAAGCTTTCTTT.

The rearrangement joins TRBV28 to TRBJ2-5; 8 bases fit TRBD2. The ends lost 6 bases at V and 2 bases at J; junction bases unmatched: 8. The CDR3 extends over 15 amino acids. Germline V CDR1 and CDR2: MDHEN, SYDVKM. DNA for the CDR3: TGTGCCAGCAGCCCTGCCGGGACTAGACAAGAGACCCAGTACTTC. It is translated as CASSPAGTRQETQYF.

This clonotype came up a few times. The V call is TRBV6-6, the J call TRBJ2-1; 7 nucleotides align to TRBD2. V shed 2 bases, J shed 9 bases, and the junction held 1 base outside the gene matches. Per the germline V gene, CDR1 is MNHNY and CDR2 is SVGAGI (reference sequence). The CDR3 is 12 amino acids. This chain's CDR3 is CASSYGTTEQFF. DNA for the CDR3: TGTGCCAGCAGTTACGGGACTACTGAGCAGTTCTTC.

This clonotype came up a few times. The gene calls are TRBV2 and TRBJ1-5; the D is unclear. The V end was cut by 0 bases, the J end by 0 bases, with 9 bases between. Germline V gives CDR1 SNHLY, CDR2 FYNNEI. The CDR3 has 16 amino acids. CDR3 loop: CASSEAPGYSNQPQHF. CDR3 DNA sequence: TGTGCCAGCAGTGAAGCGCCAGGATATAGCAATCAGCCCCAGCATTTT.